These 8 T cell receptor beta chains came from one sample sequenced in a study of vaccination and CD4 T cells after COVID-19. The Oncomine TCR Beta short-read assay generated sequence data from the DNA of cultured CD4+ T cells. Via MiXCR, TCRdb re-called the PCR reads, giving one row per CDR3 protein. The data hold about 15,000 distinct CDR3 sequences, with about 80% observed a single time. Treatment given: roughly 10-day PBMC culture with coronavirus spike peptide pools or control peptides (ViraFEST assay). These receptors lack a known antigen. Sequencing was done on a sample of CD4+ T cells from blood, cultured in vitro. The receptors were gathered from a human donor who had recovered from COVID-19.

This chain connects TRBV20-1 to TRBJ1-3; TRBD1 is a possible D gene (6 bases). Between the trimmed V and J ends, which lost 5 bases and 1 base, there was a span of 15 bases. The CDR3 loop spans 15 amino acids. CDR1 is DFQATT, CDR2 SNEGSKA, per germline (reference sequence). CDR3 sequence reads: CSAGEGVGSGNTIYF. The CDR3 nucleotides are TGCAGTGCTGGGGAGGGGGTCGGATCTGGAAACACCATATATTTT.

This chain joins TRBV30 and TRBJ1-1; the D is unclear. Trimming removed 3 bases at V and 0 bases at J, with 5 bases between. The CDR3 is made up of 12 amino acids. The germline CDR1 and CDR2 sequences are GTSNPN and SVGIG (reference sequence). Here the CDR3 DNA reads TGTGCCTGGAGACGGTTGAACACTGAAGCTTTCTTT. Its protein is CAWRRLNTEAFF.

The chain couples TRBV20-1 to TRBJ1-6; TRBD1 matches at 7 bases. The CDR3 loop spans 16 amino acids. Germline CDR1 and CDR2: DFQATT and SNEGSKA (reference sequence). V lost 6 bases, J lost 9 bases, and 17 bases stayed unmatched. The DNA for the CDR3 is TGCAGTGCGGGAAGGGTGGGGCAGGGACAGAGTTCACCCCTCCACTTT. Translated, it gives CSAGRVGQGQSSPLHF.

The V gene is TRBV19, the J gene TRBJ2-5, with D possibly called TRBD1 or TRBD2 (5 bases each). This CDR3 is built from 14 residues. Germline assignment: CDR1 LNHDA and CDR2 SQIVND (reference sequence). V gave up 5 bases and J gave up 4 bases, with 14 bases separating them. The chain's CDR3 is CASSLGEYGETQYF. CDR3 coding DNA: TGTGCCAGTAGTTTGGGGGAGTACGGAGAGACCCAGTACTTC.

The chain carries TRBV7-2 and TRBJ1-2, with D hard to call. Trimming pared 1 base from V and 3 bases from J, leaving 12 bases between. Germline V CDR1 and CDR2: SGHTA, FQGNSA. CDR3 length: 15 amino acids. CDR3 bases: TGTGCCAGCAGCTTAGGGCAGGCGGTATACTATGGCTACACCTTC. It specifies CASSLGQAVYYGYTF.

This rearrangement joins TRBV7-6 to TRBJ2-4, with 7 positions matching TRBD2. In germline, CDR1 is SGHVS, CDR2 FNYEAQ. The V gene end was trimmed by 2 bases and the J gene end by 9 bases; junction bases not matched to a gene: 10. CDR3 length: 15 residues. For the CDR3, the DNA is TGTGCCAGCAGCTTAACAGCGGGACGAGGCGGCATTCAGTACTTC. As protein: CASSLTAGRGGIQYF.

This chain connects TRBV28 to TRBJ1-1; D gene unclear. The V end lost 5 bases, the J end lost 1 base, and 8 bases lay between the germline ends. Germline V gene sequence: CDR1 MDHEN, CDR2 SYDVKM. This CDR3 is 13 amino acids long. The CDR3 sequence is CASSVWENTEAFF. CDR3 nucleotides: TGTGCCAGCAGTGTTTGGGAGAACACTGAAGCTTTCTTT.

This sequence joins TRBV5-1 and TRBJ1-1, with no clear D. Trimming cost V 0 bases and J 6 bases, with 12 bases left between them. CDR1 SGHRS and CDR2 YFSETQ come from the germline V gene. This CDR3 spans 14 amino acids. CDR3 coding DNA: TGCGCCAGCAGCTTGGGGTTTTGGGAGTCTGAAGCTTTCTTT. It encodes CASSLGFWESEAFF.